This TCR beta chain was found in a study of T cells in tumors after PD-1 blockade. Study-wide points: Blood contained about two fifths of the tumor's TCR clonotypes.

The CDR3 runs to 16 residues. Trimming pared 0 bases from V and 2 bases from J, leaving 12 bases between. CDR1 and CDR2 (germline): LGHNA, YSLEER. The repertoire was sequenced with immunoSEQ multiplex PCR; TCRdb's copy has only in-frame clones and lacks some. The sample includes 20,000 to 25,000 clones, around 78% of them seen just once. Template: tumor biopsy or peripheral blood genomic DNA, roughly 550-6,500 ng per sample. On this clone: What it recognizes is unknown.

The chain recombines TRBV4-3 with TRBJ2-3; D is undetermined. This clonotype was obtained from a human donor with basal cell carcinoma. The source was PBMCs, collected before anti-PD-1 treatment. As DNA, the CDR3 is TGCGCCAGCAGCCAAGATCACAGTGGGGACACAGATACGCAGTATTTT. It codes for CASSQDHSGDTDTQYF.